This TCR beta chain stems from a study of T cell responses to AZD1222 COVID-19 vaccine. CDR3 length: 11 residues. Germline-derived CDR1 and CDR2 are SGHKS and YYEKEE (reference sequence). The V gene lost 4 bases and the J gene lost 4 bases, with 6 bases spanning the gap. Study-wide results and caveats: Epitopes outside B.1.351 and B.1.1.7 mutated regions reportedly drew nearly half of spike TCRs.

As concerns this clone: Antigen specificity is unknown.

This table comes from immunoSEQ multiplex PCR, and its TCRdb copy is limited to in-frame clones, with some not included. Among about 59,000 clones, 89% were seen once, and the ten largest hold roughly 6.1%. This chain links TRBV5-5 with TRBJ2-7; a possible D gene is TRBD2 (5 bases). The origin of this receptor is an adult who received the AZD1222 COVID-19 vaccine. Source: peripheral blood, taken 28 days after the second AZD1222 dose. As DNA, the CDR3 is TGTGCCAGCAGCAAGCGGTACGAGCAGTACTTC. Translated, it gives CASSKRYEQYF.